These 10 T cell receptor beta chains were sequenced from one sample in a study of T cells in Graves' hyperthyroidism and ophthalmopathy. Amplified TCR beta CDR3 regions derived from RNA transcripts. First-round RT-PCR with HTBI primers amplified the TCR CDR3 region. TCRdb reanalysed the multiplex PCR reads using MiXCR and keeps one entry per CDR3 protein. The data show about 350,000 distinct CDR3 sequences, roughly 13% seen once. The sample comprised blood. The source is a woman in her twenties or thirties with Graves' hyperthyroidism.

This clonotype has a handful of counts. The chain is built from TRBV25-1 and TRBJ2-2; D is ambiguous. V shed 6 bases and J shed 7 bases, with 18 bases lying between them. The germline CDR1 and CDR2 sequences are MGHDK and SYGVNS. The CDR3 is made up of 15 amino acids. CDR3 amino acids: CASSSEYRVSGELFF. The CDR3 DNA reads TGTGCCAGCAGCAGTGAATATAGAGTGAGCGGGGAGCTGTTTTTT.

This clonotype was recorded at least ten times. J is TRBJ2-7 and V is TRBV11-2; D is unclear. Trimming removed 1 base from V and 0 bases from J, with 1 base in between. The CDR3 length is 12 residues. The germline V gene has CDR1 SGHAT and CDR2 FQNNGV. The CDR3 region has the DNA TGTGCCAGCAGCTTAGTCTCCTACGAGCAGTACTTC. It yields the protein CASSLVSYEQYF.

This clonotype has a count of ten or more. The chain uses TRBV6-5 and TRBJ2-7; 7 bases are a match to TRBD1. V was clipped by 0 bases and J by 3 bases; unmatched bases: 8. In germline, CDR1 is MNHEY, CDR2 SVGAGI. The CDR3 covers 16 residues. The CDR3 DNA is TGTGCCAGCAGTTACTCGAGGACAGGTAACGGCTACGAGCAGTACTTC. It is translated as CASSYSRTGNGYEQYF.

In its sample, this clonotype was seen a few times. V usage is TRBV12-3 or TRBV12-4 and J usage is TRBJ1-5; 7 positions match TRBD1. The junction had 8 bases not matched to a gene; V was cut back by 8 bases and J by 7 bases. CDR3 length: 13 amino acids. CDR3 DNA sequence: TGTGCCAGCGGACAGGTCTTAGGACAGCCCCAGCATTTT. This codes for CASGQVLGQPQHF.

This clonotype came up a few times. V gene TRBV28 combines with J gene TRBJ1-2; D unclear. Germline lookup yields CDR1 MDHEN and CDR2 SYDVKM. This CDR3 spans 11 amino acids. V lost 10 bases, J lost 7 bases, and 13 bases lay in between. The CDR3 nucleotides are TGTGCCACCCGTTGGAGTGTTGGCTACACCTTC. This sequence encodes CATRWSVGYTF.

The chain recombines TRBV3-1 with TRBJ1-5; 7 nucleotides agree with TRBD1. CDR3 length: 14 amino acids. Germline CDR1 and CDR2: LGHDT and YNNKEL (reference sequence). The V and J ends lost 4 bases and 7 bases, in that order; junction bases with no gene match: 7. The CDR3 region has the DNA TGTGCCAGCAGCCGAACAGGGGCGGGACAGCCCCAGCATTTT. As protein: CASSRTGAGQPQHF.

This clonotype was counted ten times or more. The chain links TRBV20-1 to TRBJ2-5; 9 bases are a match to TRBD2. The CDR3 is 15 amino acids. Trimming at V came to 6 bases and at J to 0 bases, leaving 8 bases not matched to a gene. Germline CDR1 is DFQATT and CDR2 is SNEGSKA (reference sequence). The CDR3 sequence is CSAQRASGNQETQYF. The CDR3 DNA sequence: TGCAGTGCCCAGCGGGCTAGCGGGAACCAAGAGACCCAGTACTTC.

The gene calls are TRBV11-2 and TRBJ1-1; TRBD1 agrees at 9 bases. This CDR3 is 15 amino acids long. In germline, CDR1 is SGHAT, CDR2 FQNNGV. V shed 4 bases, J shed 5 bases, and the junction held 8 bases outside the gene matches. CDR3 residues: CASSSPDRGRTEAFF. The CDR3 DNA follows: TGTGCCAGCAGCTCCCCGGACAGGGGACGAACTGAAGCTTTCTTT.

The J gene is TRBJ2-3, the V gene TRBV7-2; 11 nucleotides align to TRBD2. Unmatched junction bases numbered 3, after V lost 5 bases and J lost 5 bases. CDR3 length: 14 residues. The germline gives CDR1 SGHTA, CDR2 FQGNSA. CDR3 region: CASSLGLAGDTQYF. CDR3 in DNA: TGTGCCAGCAGCCTCGGACTAGCGGGAGATACGCAGTATTTT.

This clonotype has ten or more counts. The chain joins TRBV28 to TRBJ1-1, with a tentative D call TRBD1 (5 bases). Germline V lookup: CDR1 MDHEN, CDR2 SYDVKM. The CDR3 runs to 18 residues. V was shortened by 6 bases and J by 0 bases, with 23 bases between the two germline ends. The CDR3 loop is CASSDLGAGFFMNTEAFF. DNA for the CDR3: TGTGCCAGCAGCGACTTAGGGGCAGGGTTCTTTATGAACACTGAAGCTTTCTTT. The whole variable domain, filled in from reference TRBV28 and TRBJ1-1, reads DVKVTQSSRYLVKRTGEKVFLECVQDMDHENMFWYRQDPGLGLRLIYFSYDVKMKEKGDIPEGYSVSREKKERFSLILESASTNQTSMYLCASSDLGAGFFMNTEAFFGQGTRLTVV.